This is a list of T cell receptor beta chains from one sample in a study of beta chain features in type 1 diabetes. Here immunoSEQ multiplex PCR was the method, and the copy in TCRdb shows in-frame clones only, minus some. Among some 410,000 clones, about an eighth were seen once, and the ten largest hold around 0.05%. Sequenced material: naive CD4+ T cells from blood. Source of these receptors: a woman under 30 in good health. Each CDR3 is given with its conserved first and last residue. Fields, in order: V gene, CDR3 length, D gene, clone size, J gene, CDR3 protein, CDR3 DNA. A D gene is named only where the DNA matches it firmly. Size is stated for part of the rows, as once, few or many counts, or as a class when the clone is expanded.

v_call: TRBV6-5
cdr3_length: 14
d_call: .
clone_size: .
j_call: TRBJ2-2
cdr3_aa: CASSWLPNTGELFF
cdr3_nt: TGTGCCAGCAGTTGGCTGCCGAACACCGGGGAGCTGTTTTTT

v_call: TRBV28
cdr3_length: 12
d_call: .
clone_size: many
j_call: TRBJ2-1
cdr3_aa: CASSLLDNEQFF
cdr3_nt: TGTGCCAGCAGTTTATTAGACAATGAGCAGTTCTTC

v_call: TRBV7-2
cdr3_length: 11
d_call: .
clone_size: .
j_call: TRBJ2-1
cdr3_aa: CASTSTLEQFF
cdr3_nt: TGTGCCAGCACGTCGACTCTCGAGCAGTTCTTC

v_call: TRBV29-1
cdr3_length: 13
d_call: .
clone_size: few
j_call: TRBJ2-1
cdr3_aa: CSVYGPSTSEQFF
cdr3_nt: TGCAGCGTTTACGGACCCTCCACCAGTGAGCAGTTCTTC

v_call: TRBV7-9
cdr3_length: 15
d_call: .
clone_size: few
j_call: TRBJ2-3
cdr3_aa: CASRSGRIEQDTQYF
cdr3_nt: TGTGCCAGCAGATCGGGACGTATCGAACAAGATACGCAGTATTTT

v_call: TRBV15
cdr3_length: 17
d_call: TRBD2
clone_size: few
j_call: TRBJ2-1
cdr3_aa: CATGKMMTSGPHNEQFF
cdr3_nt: TGTGCCACCGGGAAGATGATGACTAGCGGCCCACACAATGAGCAGTTCTTC

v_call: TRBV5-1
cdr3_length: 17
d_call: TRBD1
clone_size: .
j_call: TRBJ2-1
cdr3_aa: CASSLEFLQGGYNEQFF
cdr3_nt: TGCGCCAGCAGCTTGGAGTTTTTACAGGGGGGATACAATGAGCAGTTCTTC

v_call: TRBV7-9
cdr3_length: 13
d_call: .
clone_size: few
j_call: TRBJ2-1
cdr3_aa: CASSLVVHNEQFF
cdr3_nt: TGTGCCAGCAGCTTAGTGGTTCATAATGAGCAGTTCTTC

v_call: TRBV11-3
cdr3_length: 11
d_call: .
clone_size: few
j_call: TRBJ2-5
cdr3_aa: CASSSGETQYF
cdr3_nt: TGTGCCAGCAGCTCTGGGGAGACCCAGTACTTC

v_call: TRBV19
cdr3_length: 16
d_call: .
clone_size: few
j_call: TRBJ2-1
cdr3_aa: CASSIVTARHYNEQFF
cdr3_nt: TGTGCCAGTAGTATTGTCACTGCGAGACACTACAATGAGCAGTTCTTC

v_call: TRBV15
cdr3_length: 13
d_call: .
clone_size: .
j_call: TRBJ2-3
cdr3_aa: CATSRDISVTQYF
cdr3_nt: TGTGCCACCAGCAGAGATATTTCGGTTACGCAGTATTTT

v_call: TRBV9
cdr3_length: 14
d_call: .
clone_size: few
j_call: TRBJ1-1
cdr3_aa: CASSVGGPNTEAFF
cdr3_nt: TGTGCCAGCAGCGTAGGAGGCCCGAACACTGAAGCTTTCTTT

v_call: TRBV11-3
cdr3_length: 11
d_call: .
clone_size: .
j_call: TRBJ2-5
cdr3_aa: CASSGEETQYF
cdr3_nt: TGTGCCAGCAGTGGAGAAGAGACCCAGTACTTC

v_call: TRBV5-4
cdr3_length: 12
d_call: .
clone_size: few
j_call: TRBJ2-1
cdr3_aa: CASSLSDREQFF
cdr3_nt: TGTGCCAGCAGCTTGTCCGATCGGGAGCAGTTCTTC

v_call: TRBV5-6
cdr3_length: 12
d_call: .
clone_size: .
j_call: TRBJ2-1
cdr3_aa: CASSLVLDSPFF
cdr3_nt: TGTGCCAGCAGCTTAGTTCTGGATAGTCCGTTCTTC

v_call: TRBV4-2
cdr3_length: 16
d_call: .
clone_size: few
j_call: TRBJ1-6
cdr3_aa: CASSQGSSGNNSPLHF
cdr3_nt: TGTGCCAGCAGCCAAGGATCTTCAGGGAATAATTCACCCCTCCACTTT

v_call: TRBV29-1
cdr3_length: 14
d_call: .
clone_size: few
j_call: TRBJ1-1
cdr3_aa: CSVVTGLMNTEAFF
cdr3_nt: TGCAGCGTTGTTACAGGGCTTATGAACACTGAAGCTTTCTTT

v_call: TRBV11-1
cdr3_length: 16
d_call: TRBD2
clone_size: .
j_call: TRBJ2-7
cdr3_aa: CASSLNQAGVLSEQYF
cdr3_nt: TGTGCCAGCAGCTTGAACCAAGCGGGAGTATTAAGCGAGCAGTACTTC

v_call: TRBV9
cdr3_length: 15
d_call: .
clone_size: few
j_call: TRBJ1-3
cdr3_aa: CASSVGPSAGNTIYF
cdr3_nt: TGTGCCAGCAGCGTAGGCCCCAGTGCTGGAAACACCATATATTTT

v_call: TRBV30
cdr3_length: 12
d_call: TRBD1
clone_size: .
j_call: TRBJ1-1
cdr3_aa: CAWTLQGAEAFF
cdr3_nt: TGTGCCTGGACTTTACAGGGGGCTGAAGCTTTCTTT

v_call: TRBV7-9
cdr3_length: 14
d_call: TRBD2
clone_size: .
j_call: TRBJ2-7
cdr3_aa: CASSLASGYYEQYF
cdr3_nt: TGTGCCAGCAGCTTGGCTAGCGGATACTACGAGCAGTACTTC

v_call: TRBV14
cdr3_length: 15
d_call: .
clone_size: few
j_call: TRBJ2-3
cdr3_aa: CASSQISQWGHTQYF
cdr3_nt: TGTGCCAGCAGCCAAATCTCGCAGTGGGGCCATACGCAGTATTTT

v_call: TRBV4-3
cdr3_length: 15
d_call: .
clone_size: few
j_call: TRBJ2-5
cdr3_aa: CASSQEGRFQETQYF
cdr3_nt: TGCGCCAGCAGCCAAGAGGGCAGATTCCAAGAGACCCAGTACTTC

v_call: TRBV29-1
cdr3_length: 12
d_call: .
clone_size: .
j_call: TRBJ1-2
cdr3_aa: CSVAMDLYGYTF
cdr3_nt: TGCAGCGTTGCTATGGATCTCTATGGCTACACCTTC

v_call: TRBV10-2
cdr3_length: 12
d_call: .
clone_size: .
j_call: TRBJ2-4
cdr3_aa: CASRGEADYQYF
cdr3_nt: TGCGCCAGCAGGGGGGAGGCAGACTATCAGTACTTC

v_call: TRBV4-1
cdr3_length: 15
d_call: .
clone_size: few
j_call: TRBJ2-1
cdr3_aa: CASSQDRTVNNEQFF
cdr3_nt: TGCGCCAGCAGCCAAGACCGTACAGTAAACAATGAGCAGTTCTTC

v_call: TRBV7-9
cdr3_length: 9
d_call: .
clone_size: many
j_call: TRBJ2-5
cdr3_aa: CASGETQYF
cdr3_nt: TGTGCCAGCGGCGAGACCCAGTACTTC

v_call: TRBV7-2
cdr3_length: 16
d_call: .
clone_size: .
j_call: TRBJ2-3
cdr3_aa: CASSLGTAWSGDTQYF
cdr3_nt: TGTGCCAGCAGCTTAGGGACAGCATGGTCGGGAGATACGCAGTATTTT

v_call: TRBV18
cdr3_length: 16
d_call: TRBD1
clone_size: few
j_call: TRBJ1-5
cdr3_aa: CASSPGQPLFNQPQHF
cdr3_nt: TGTGCCAGCTCACCGGGACAGCCTCTTTTCAATCAGCCCCAGCATTTT

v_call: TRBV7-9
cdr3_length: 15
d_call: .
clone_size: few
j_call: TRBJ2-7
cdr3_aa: CASSLDGVVPYEQYF
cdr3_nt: TGTGCCAGCAGCTTAGACGGGGTGGTCCCCTACGAGCAGTACTTC

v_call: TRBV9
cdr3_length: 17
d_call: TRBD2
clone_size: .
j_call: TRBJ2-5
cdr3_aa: CASSVGLAGGPQETQYF
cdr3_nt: TGTGCCAGCAGCGTTGGTCTAGCGGGGGGCCCCCAAGAGACCCAGTACTTC